This note documents a single T cell receptor beta chain sequence. Germline values: CDR1 MNHEY, CDR2 SVGAGI. The CDR3 loop spans 15 amino acids. After removal of 5 bases from V and 5 bases from J, the junction contained 9 bases not matched to a gene. The data were taken from a study of blood T cell repertoires in COVID-19. For the study at large: Spain, Italy and the United States supplied samples that represented acute and convalescent COVID-19. T cells, B-cell-depleted T cells, or PBMCs supplied cDNA or gDNA.

Recruited during active infection, patients (from Seattle) were subsequently followed longitudinally. As originally analysed: Reference gene primer amplification gave estimated nucleated cell counts. Profiled with immunoSEQ multiplex PCR; TCRdb holds only in-frame clones, not every one. D and trimming come from the DNA, and the V and J calls and clone size come from that table. This table has approximately 270,000 clones, 70% to 85% appearing once. The receptor comes from a human donor with COVID-19, enrolled during active disease. The donor label of this sample is uncertain. Sequenced: peripheral blood. This chain connects TRBV6-5 to TRBJ1-2; TRBD1 matches 9 bases. CDR3 protein: CASSRGTGKGYGYTF. The CDR3, as DNA: TGTGCCAGCAGTAGAGGGACAGGGAAGGGGTATGGCTACACCTTC.